Below are 7 T cell receptor beta chains sequenced from a single sample in a study of blood T cell repertoires in COVID-19. Method: immunoSEQ multiplex PCR; TCRdb's copy keeps in-frame clones and lacks some. This table holds some 150,000 clones, around nine tenths found once. The sample was peripheral blood. The receptors stem from a woman aged 45-65 years with active or convalescent COVID-19.

The rearrangement links TRBV10-3 to TRBJ2-5; 10 bases line up with TRBD2. Germline V gene sequence: CDR1 ENHRY, CDR2 SYGVKD. The junction had 2 bases not matched to a gene; V was cut back by 2 bases and J by 2 bases. The CDR3 runs 15 residues. The DNA for the CDR3 is TGTGCCATCAGTGAGGCTAGCGGGGGACAAGAGACCCAGTACTTC. Translated: CAISEASGGQETQYF.

The chain has TRBV6-5 and TRBJ2-1; 14 nucleotides align to TRBD2. The V gene's germline CDR1 is MNHEY and CDR2 SVGAGI. Trimming removed 5 bases from V and 10 bases from J; junction bases left unmatched: 7. CDR3 length: 15 amino acids. For the CDR3, the DNA is TGTGCCAGCAGTCTGGGACTAGCGGGAGCTGGCGAGCAGTTCTTC. Translated, it gives CASSLGLAGAGEQFF.

This rearrangement joins TRBV15 to TRBJ2-2, with D perhaps TRBD2 (5 bases). Germline CDR1 is LNHNV and CDR2 is YYDKDF (reference sequence). Between the trimmed V and J ends, which lost 4 bases and 6 bases, there was a span of 15 bases. This CDR3 has 15 amino acids. The CDR3 DNA sequence: TGTGCCACCAGCACCCGCCGTACTAGATCCGGGGAGCTGTTTTTT. Protein product: CATSTRRTRSGELFF.

In its sample, this clone was seen once. This chain joins TRBV6-5 and TRBJ1-6; D call uncertain. Germline CDR1 is MNHEY and CDR2 is SVGAGI. The CDR3 is 13 amino acids. The germline V and J ends were trimmed by 7 bases and 7 bases, with 11 bases remaining between them. The CDR3 coding sequence is TGTGCCAGCACCGAAACCACAAATTCACCCCTCCACTTT. Its protein product is CASTETTNSPLHF.

The chain links TRBV4-3 to TRBJ2-7; D perhaps matches TRBD2 (6 bases). Germline values: CDR1 LGHNA, CDR2 YSLEER. This CDR3 comprises 16 residues. V lost 0 bases and J lost 3, with 15 bases in between. The CDR3 reads CASSQERWGGNYEQYF. In DNA, the CDR3 is TGCGCCAGCAGCCAAGAGAGGTGGGGAGGCAACTACGAGCAGTACTTC.

This clone was recorded a few times. The V and J genes are TRBV19 and TRBJ1-1; the D gene is possibly TRBD1 (5 bases). The germline CDR1 and CDR2 sequences are LNHDA and SQIVND (reference sequence). The V end lost 3 bases, the J end lost 7 bases, and 12 bases lay between the germline ends. This CDR3 has 13 amino acids. DNA for the CDR3: TGTGCCAGTAGTATCCCCCCGGGGGGTGAAGCTTTCTTT. Translation: CASSIPPGGEAFF.

V is TRBV11-2 and J is TRBJ2-3; TRBD1 agrees at 7 bases. This CDR3 region has 19 residues. With 3 bases clipped from V and 2 bases from J, the junction kept 17 bases outside the gene matches. Germline V CDR1 and CDR2: SGHAT, FQNNGV. The CDR3 DNA follows: TGTGCCAGCAGCTTCTATCTCCGGACAGCAGGGGGAACCACAGATACGCAGTATTTT. As protein: CASSFYLRTAGGTTDTQYF.